This T cell receptor beta chain was sequenced for a study of blood T cell repertoires in COVID-19. The CDR3 has 14 residues. Germline CDR1 is SQVTM and CDR2 is ANQGSEA. This clone showed up just once. Sequencing was performed with immunoSEQ multiplex PCR; in TCRdb, only in-frame clones are kept and a portion is missing. The sample consists of about 59,000 clones, around 79% of them appearing once. Sample: peripheral blood. This sequence originates from a woman aged 70-85 years with acute or convalescent COVID-19. The V gene is TRBV29-1, the J gene TRBJ2-2, with 8 bases identical to TRBD1. The CDR3, as DNA: TGCAGTAGTTCCGGACAGGGGAACACCGGGGAGCTGTTTTTT. It codes for CSSSGQGNTGELFF.